Below are 9 T cell receptor beta chains sequenced from a single sample in a study of vaccination and CD4 T cells after COVID-19. An Oncomine TCR Beta short-read assay was used to sequence the DNA from cultured CD4+ T cells. One entry per CDR3 protein, called by TCRdb with MiXCR from the PCR reads. Found here are more than 10,000 distinct CDR3 sequences, less than 80% of them singletons; the top ten hold around 7.5%. No cognate antigen is known for these TCRs. Treatment here: roughly 10-day PBMC culture with coronavirus spike peptide pools or control peptides (ViraFEST assay). The source material was CD4+ T cells from blood, cultured in vitro, sampled before SARS-CoV-2 vaccination. These receptors were taken from a human donor who had recovered from COVID-19.

V gene TRBV5-1 combines with J gene TRBJ2-7; D is tentatively TRBD1 or TRBD2 (6 bases each). The germline V gene encodes CDR1 SGHRS and CDR2 YFSETQ. Trimming pared 0 bases from V and 3 bases from J, leaving 16 bases between. The CDR3 has 16 residues. CDR3 sequence reads: CASSLGGDNGIYEQYF. The CDR3 region has the DNA TGCGCCAGCAGCTTGGGGGGGGACAACGGCATCTACGAGCAGTACTTC.

The CDR3 coding sequence is TGTGCCAGCAGTAAAAAGGGGACAGGGGGGTGGTTCCCGGGGGGCAATCAGCCCCAGCATTTT. Protein sequence: CASSKKGTGGWFPGGNQPQHF. The V call is TRBV2, the J call TRBJ1-5; 11 bases map to TRBD1. CDR3 length: 21 amino acids. Germline V lookup: CDR1 SNHLY, CDR2 FYNNEI. V lost 5 bases and J lost 2; bases outside the gene matches: 20.

The chain couples TRBV19 to TRBJ1-1; D is unresolved. The V end was cut by 2 bases, the J end by 0 bases, with 10 bases between. Germline assignment: CDR1 LNHDA and CDR2 SQIVND (reference sequence). The CDR3 has 15 amino acids. DNA of the CDR3: TGTGCCAGTAGTATACAGCGGTTAATGAACACTGAAGCTTTCTTT. Encoded protein: CASSIQRLMNTEAFF.

This clonotype was picked up a small number of times. The chain recombines TRBV20-1 with TRBJ2-3; D not resolved. V dropped 3 bases and J dropped 0 bases, with 10 bases sitting between them. The V gene's germline CDR1 is DFQATT and CDR2 SNEGSKA (reference sequence). The CDR3 covers 14 residues. CDR3 in amino acids: CSARRGASTDTQYF. For the CDR3, the DNA is TGCAGTGCTAGGCGAGGAGCTAGCACAGATACGCAGTATTTT.

The chain links TRBV4-1 to TRBJ2-3; 7 positions agree with TRBD2. The ends lost 1 base at V and 3 bases at J; junction bases unmatched: 13. The CDR3 sequence is 18 residues long. Germline CDR1 reads MGHRA; CDR2 reads YSYEKL. CDR3 residues: CASSQALSGPDGTDTQYF. DNA for the CDR3: TGCGCCAGCAGCCAAGCACTTAGCGGGCCTGACGGAACAGATACGCAGTATTTT.

The chain has TRBV2 and TRBJ1-2, with D tentatively TRBD1 (6 bases). The germline CDR1 and CDR2 sequences are SNHLY and FYNNEI. Trimming removed 8 bases from V and 6 bases from J, with 10 bases in between. This CDR3 region has 11 residues. CDR3 bases: TGTGCCAGCGGCACAGGGAATGGCTACACCTTC. This codes for CASGTGNGYTF.

The V gene is TRBV20-1, the J gene TRBJ2-7; 12 positions match TRBD2. This CDR3 comprises 15 residues. The J segment lost 2 bases and the V segment lost 6 bases, leaving 8 bases of the junction unmatched. The germline gives CDR1 DFQATT, CDR2 SNEGSKA (reference sequence). As DNA, the CDR3 is TGCAGTGCCGAGACATGGACTAGCGGGACCTACGAGCAGTACTTC. This codes for CSAETWTSGTYEQYF.

The chain couples TRBV20-1 to TRBJ1-6; D may be TRBD1 (5 bases). CDR3 length equals 18 residues. CDR1 and CDR2 from the germline V gene are DFQATT and SNEGSKA (reference sequence). V lost 1 base to trimming and J lost 0 bases, with 16 bases between them. The CDR3 DNA reads TGCAGTGCTAGAGCCTTTCACCCAGGGAGCTCCTATAATTCACCCCTCCACTTT. This encodes CSARAFHPGSSYNSPLHF.

J is TRBJ1-4 and V is TRBV20-1; TRBD1 matches 8 bases. The junction had 7 bases not matched to a gene; V was cut back by 1 base and J by 3 bases. In germline, CDR1 is DFQATT, CDR2 SNEGSKA (reference sequence). The CDR3 runs to 16 residues. The CDR3 region is CSARGQGRVANEKLFF. In DNA, the CDR3 is TGCAGTGCTAGAGGACAGGGGAGGGTTGCTAATGAAAAACTGTTTTTT.